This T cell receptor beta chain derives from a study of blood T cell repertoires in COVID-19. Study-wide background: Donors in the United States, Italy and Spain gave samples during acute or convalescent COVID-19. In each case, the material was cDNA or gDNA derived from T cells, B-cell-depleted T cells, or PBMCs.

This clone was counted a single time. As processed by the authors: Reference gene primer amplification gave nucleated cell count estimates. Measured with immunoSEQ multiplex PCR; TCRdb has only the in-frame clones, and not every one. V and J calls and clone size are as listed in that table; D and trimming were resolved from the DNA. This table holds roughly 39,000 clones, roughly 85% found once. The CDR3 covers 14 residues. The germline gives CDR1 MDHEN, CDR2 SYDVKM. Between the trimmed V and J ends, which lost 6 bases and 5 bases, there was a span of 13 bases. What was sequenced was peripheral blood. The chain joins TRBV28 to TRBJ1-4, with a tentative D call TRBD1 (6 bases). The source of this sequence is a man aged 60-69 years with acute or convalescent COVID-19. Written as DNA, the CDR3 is TGTGCCAGCAGCTCCGGGACACCGAATGAAAAACTGTTTTTT. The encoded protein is CASSSGTPNEKLFF.